Each of the 26 T cell receptor beta chains below was sequenced from the same sample in a study of blood T cell repertoires in COVID-19. Assay: immunoSEQ multiplex PCR; the TCRdb copy retains only in-frame clones and omits some. The sample lists about 180,000 clones; around 80% were seen once. Material for sequencing was peripheral blood. These receptors were obtained from a man in his 70s with active or convalescent COVID-19.

V usage is TRBV5-1 and J usage is TRBJ2-2, with 7 bases identical to TRBD1. Germline lookup yields CDR1 SGHRS and CDR2 YFSETQ. The length of the CDR3 is 14 residues. V was pared by 4 bases and J by 7 bases, with 7 bases of the junction left unmatched. The CDR3 protein is CASSIGQENGELFF. The CDR3, as DNA: TGCGCCAGCAGCATAGGACAGGAGAACGGGGAGCTGTTTTTT.

This sequence joins TRBV7-9 and TRBJ2-4, with 7 nucleotides matching TRBD1. V shed 3 bases and J 6 bases; nucleotides not matched to a gene: 11. The CDR3 is 16 amino acids. CDR1 and CDR2 from the germline V gene are SEHNR and FQNEAQ (reference sequence). The CDR3 loop reads CASSLTGFPGGNIQYF. CDR3 DNA sequence: TGTGCCAGCAGCTTGACAGGGTTTCCGGGCGGAAACATTCAGTACTTC.

This clone was counted a few times. The chain combines TRBV27 with TRBJ1-1; 7 nucleotides line up with TRBD1. The V gene end was trimmed by 4 bases and the J gene end by 3 bases; junction bases not matched to a gene: 5. Germline V gene sequence: CDR1 MNHEY, CDR2 SMNVEV (reference sequence). The CDR3 runs to 14 residues. DNA of the CDR3: TGTGCCAGCAGTTCGTACACAGGGGACACTGAAGCTTTCTTT. Its protein is CASSSYTGDTEAFF.

V usage is TRBV5-1 and J usage is TRBJ1-4; tentative D call: TRBD1 (6 bases). Trimming shortened V by 7 bases and J by 3 bases, and 13 bases separated the two germline ends. CDR3 length: 14 amino acids. CDR1 and CDR2 from the germline V gene are SGHRS and YFSETQ. This CDR3 is CASGVDSSNEKLFF. The DNA of the CDR3 is TGCGCCAGCGGGGTGGACAGCTCTAATGAAAAACTGTTTTTT.

The chain has TRBV10-3 and TRBJ2-6; possible D gene TRBD2, 5 bases. From germline, CDR1 is ENHRY and CDR2 SYGVKD. The length of the CDR3 is 16 residues. V lost 2 bases and J lost 0, with 8 bases in between. The CDR3, as DNA: TGTGCCATCAGTGAGGAGGGTACCTCTGGGGCCAACGTCCTGACTTTC. Amino acids: CAISEEGTSGANVLTF.

The rearrangement uses TRBV23-1 and TRBJ2-7; D uncertain. TRBV23-1 is an ORF, and what it does is uncertain. This CDR3 spans 15 amino acids. Trimming removed 1 base at V and 0 bases at J, with 10 bases between. The CDR3 region has the DNA TGCGCCAGCAGTCAATTGAGTGGTAGCTCCTACGAGCAGTACTTC. Residues: CASSQLSGSSYEQYF.

The chain carries TRBV6-5 and TRBJ1-5; TRBD1 agrees at 10 bases. V shed 11 bases, J shed 6 bases, and the junction held 7 bases outside the gene matches. CDR3 length equals 13 residues. Germline V CDR1 and CDR2: MNHEY, SVGAGI. CDR3 sequence: CACRQGAFQPQHF. CDR3 DNA: TGTGCCTGCCGACAGGGGGCTTTTCAGCCCCAGCATTTT.

There are a few counts of this clone. Other DNA variants within this sample encode the same CDR3. The chain couples TRBV18 to TRBJ1-1, with D maybe TRBD1 (6 bases). The CDR3 totals 14 residues. In germline, CDR1 is KGHSH, CDR2 LQKENI. Between the trimmed V and J ends, which lost 3 bases and 0 bases, there was a span of 8 bases. The CDR3 DNA reads as TGTGCCAGCTCACCCGGACAGCTGAACACTGAAGCTTTCTTT. As protein: CASSPGQLNTEAFF.

This sequence joins TRBV15 and TRBJ1-4; D is possibly TRBD1 (5 bases). Germline V gene lookup returns CDR1 LNHNV and CDR2 YYDKDF (reference sequence). The CDR3 consists of 15 residues. V lost 0 bases, J lost 7 bases, and 12 bases lay in between. CDR3 amino acids: CATSREGQGSEKLFF. The CDR3 DNA reads as TGTGCCACCAGCAGAGAAGGGCAGGGAAGTGAAAAACTGTTTTTT.

The J gene is TRBJ2-5, the V gene TRBV6-5; 8 bases align to TRBD1. CDR1 and CDR2 (germline): MNHEY, SVGAGI. The CDR3 spans 14 residues. V was pared by 6 bases and J by 1 base, with 4 bases of the junction left unmatched. The CDR3 loop reads CASSLDRVQETQYF. CDR3 sequence (DNA): TGTGCCAGCAGCCTGGACAGGGTCCAAGAGACCCAGTACTTC.

The chain joins TRBV4-3 to TRBJ1-2, with D possibly TRBD1 on 6 matching bases. V was clipped by 4 bases and J by 10 bases, with 16 bases between them. Germline-derived CDR1 and CDR2 are LGHNA and YSLEER. This CDR3 spans 13 amino acids. The CDR3 nucleotides are TGCGCCAGCAGCCCCGGAGGCGGGGGCCTCTACACCTTC. It yields the protein CASSPGGGGLYTF.

V is TRBV27 and J is TRBJ1-1; perhaps TRBD1 as D (5 bases). This CDR3 contains 16 residues. Trimming stripped 4 bases from V and 4 bases from J, with 19 bases between. CDR1 and CDR2 from the germline V gene are MNHEY and SMNVEV (reference sequence). The CDR3 sequence is CASSSTSRGVRTEAFF. CDR3 bases: TGTGCCAGCAGTTCTACTAGCCGGGGGGTTCGCACTGAAGCTTTCTTT.

V usage is TRBV7-2 and J usage is TRBJ2-4, with D perhaps matching TRBD1 (5 bases). The CDR3 extends over 15 amino acids. The germline CDR1 and CDR2 sequences are SGHTA and FQGNSA. Trimming removed 1 base from V and 4 bases from J, with 11 bases in between. The CDR3 region has the DNA TGTGCCAGCAGCTTAGACAGGACAATGAAAAACATTCAGTACTTC. This translates into CASSLDRTMKNIQYF.

The chain carries TRBV3-1 (or the pseudogene TRBV3-2) and TRBJ1-4, with D maybe TRBD1 (6 bases). The CDR3 runs to 16 residues. The V end lost 3 bases, the J end lost 3 bases, and 14 bases lay between the germline ends. CDR1 LGHDT and CDR2 YNNKEL come from the germline V gene (reference sequence). CDR3 amino acids: CASSHLVRTANEKLFF. DNA of the CDR3: TGTGCCAGCAGCCACCTGGTCCGGACAGCTAATGAAAAACTGTTTTTT.

V is TRBV7-9 and J is TRBJ2-5, with 7 nucleotides matching TRBD2. V was clipped by 4 bases and J by 5 bases; unmatched bases: 13. CDR3 length equals 16 residues. Germline CDR1 and CDR2: SEHNR and FQNEAQ (reference sequence). CDR3 nucleotides: TGTGCCAGCAGCTCTTCTGGGGGGGGGTTTCGGGAGACCCAGTACTTC. Protein product: CASSSSGGGFRETQYF.

This chain connects TRBV5-5 to TRBJ2-5, with D tentatively TRBD2 (5 bases). CDR3 length equals 15 residues. From germline, CDR1 is SGHKS and CDR2 YYEKEE (reference sequence). Deletions cut 0 bases from V and 4 bases from J, with 13 bases between. The CDR3 spells CASSLAGVWGETQYF. The DNA of the CDR3 is TGTGCCAGCAGCTTGGCCGGGGTTTGGGGAGAGACCCAGTACTTC.

The chain is built from TRBV7-9 and TRBJ1-4; no definite D call. V shed 10 bases and J shed 3 bases, with 15 bases lying between them. CDR3 length: 14 residues. Germline V gene sequence: CDR1 SEHNR, CDR2 FQNEAQ (reference sequence). This CDR3 is CATQGGGSNEKLFF. CDR3 coding DNA: TGTGCCACCCAAGGAGGCGGATCTAATGAAAAACTGTTTTTT. Looking up the rest from reference TRBV7-9 and TRBJ1-4 gives the full variable domain: DTGVSQNPRHKITKRGQNVTFRCDPISEHNRLYWYRQTLGQGPEFLTYFQNEAQLEKSRLLSDRFSAERPKGSFSTLEIQRTEQGDSAMYLCATQGGGSNEKLFFGSGTQLSVL.

The chain combines TRBV28 with TRBJ1-1; D remains ambiguous. Trimming removed 4 bases from V and 3 bases from J, with 9 bases in between. The CDR3 extends over 13 amino acids. Germline CDR1 and CDR2: MDHEN and SYDVKM. The CDR3 protein is CASSWADDTEAFF. CDR3 coding DNA: TGTGCCAGCAGTTGGGCCGATGACACTGAAGCTTTCTTT.

V usage is TRBV30 and J usage is TRBJ1-2, with 7 bases identical to TRBD1. CDR1 and CDR2 (germline): GTSNPN, SVGIG (reference sequence). The ends lost 1 base at V and 2 bases at J; junction bases unmatched: 10. The CDR3 loop spans 16 amino acids. CDR3 DNA sequence: TGTGCCTGGAGTGACCCCGACAGGGAATGGAACTATGGCTACACCTTC. Its translation: CAWSDPDREWNYGYTF.

This chain links TRBV2 with TRBJ1-2, with a weak D call TRBD1 (5 bases). CDR3 length equals 13 residues. V shed 3 bases and J shed 5 bases, with 10 bases lying between them. CDR1 is SNHLY and CDR2 is FYNNEI in the germline V gene. CDR3 bases: TGTGCCAGCAGTGATGACAGCTCGTATGGCTACACCTTC. Translated, it gives CASSDDSSYGYTF.

The CDR3 here is CASSFTGSNRGSNQPQHF. DNA of the CDR3: TGTGCCAGCAGCTTTACTGGGTCGAACAGGGGGAGTAATCAGCCCCAGCATTTT. This chain joins TRBV7-9 and TRBJ1-5; TRBD1 aligns across 8 bases. V lost 3 bases, J lost 4 bases, and 14 bases stayed unmatched. Germline loops: CDR1 SEHNR, CDR2 FQNEAQ (reference sequence). This CDR3 comprises 18 residues. Full variable domain (outside the CDR3, taken from reference TRBV7-9 and TRBJ1-5): DTGVSQNPRHKITKRGQNVTFRCDPISEHNRLYWYRQTLGQGPEFLTYFQNEAQLEKSRLLSDRFSAERPKGSFSTLEIQRTEQGDSAMYLCASSFTGSNRGSNQPQHFGDGTRLSIL.

The chain employs TRBV4-2 and TRBJ1-1; unclear D gene. Trimming removed 1 base from V and 0 bases from J, with 6 bases in between. Germline-derived CDR1 and CDR2 are LGHNA and YNFKEQ. The CDR3 is made up of 14 amino acids. The CDR3 here is CASSQAVMNTEAFF. DNA of the CDR3: TGTGCCAGCAGCCAAGCCGTTATGAACACTGAAGCTTTCTTT.

This rearrangement joins TRBV23-1 to TRBJ1-2; D not resolved. TRBV23-1 is placed among ORFs of uncertain function. The CDR3 runs 13 residues. Trimming pared 3 bases from V and 4 bases from J, leaving 9 bases between. The CDR3 here is CASSHVGSYGYTF. The CDR3 coding sequence is TGCGCCAGCAGTCATGTGGGGAGCTATGGCTACACCTTC.

CDR3 sequence reads: CAWSPDRRNTIYF. CDR3 nucleotides: TGTGCCTGGAGCCCGGACAGACGAAACACCATATATTTT. The chain is built from TRBV30 and TRBJ1-3; TRBD1 is a possible D gene (6 bases). The CDR3 is made up of 13 amino acids. Germline V gives CDR1 GTSNPN, CDR2 SVGIG (reference sequence). V lost 3 bases and J lost 5, with 11 bases in between.

This sequence joins TRBV5-4 and TRBJ1-1; tentatively, D is TRBD1 (6 bases). The ends were cut back, 4 bases at V and 8 bases at J, with 15 bases in the middle. CDR1 and CDR2 from the germline V gene are SGHNT and YYREEE (reference sequence). The length of the CDR3 is 13 residues. The CDR3 region is CASSPNRVEEAFF. The CDR3 coding sequence is TGTGCCAGCAGCCCAAACAGGGTTGAGGAAGCTTTCTTT. Together with reference TRBV5-4 and TRBJ1-1, the CDR3 gives the full variable domain: ETGVTQSPTHLIKTRGQQVTLRCSSQSGHNTVSWYQQALGQGPQFIFQYYREEENGRGNFPPRFSGLQFPNYSSELNVNALELDDSALYLCASSPNRVEEAFFGQGTRLTVV.

The V and J genes are TRBV9 and TRBJ2-6, with D possibly TRBD1 on 6 matching bases. V lost 3 bases and J lost 0, with 16 bases in between. The CDR3 has 18 residues. Germline CDR1 is SGDLS and CDR2 is YYNGEE. The DNA for the CDR3 is TGTGCCAGCAGCGACCGCAGGGGACCTCTCTCTGGGGCCAACGTCCTGACTTTC. Translation gives CASSDRRGPLSGANVLTF.